The present T cell receptor (beta chain) was sequenced within a study of shared clonotypes between healthy human individuals. In unsorted samples, genomic DNA was obtained using 80 million to 90 million PBMCs. It was across several immunoSEQ plates that each subset's genomic DNA was evenly split. Repertoires were generated with immunoSEQ multiplex PCR, while TCRdb's copy carries only in-frame clones and drops some. In the table there are 490,000 or so clones, around 80% of which are singletons. The sequencing input was PBMCs. This clonotype originated in a woman in her forties in good health. Some clones in this sample may be carry-over from other donors' samples.

The CDR3 bases are TGTGCCAGCAGAGACCTAGCGGGAGGACGGACAGATACGCAGTATTTT. It translates to CASRDLAGGRTDTQYF. V gene TRBV6-6 combines with J gene TRBJ2-3, with 11 positions matching TRBD2. CDR1 and CDR2 from the germline V gene are MNHNY and SVGAGI (reference sequence). V lost 6 bases and J lost 3; bases outside the gene matches: 8. The CDR3 loop spans 16 amino acids.